One and the same sample provided the 19 T cell receptor beta chains below, sequenced in a study of blood T cell repertoires in COVID-19 (dated by TCRdb to 2018 to 2021). Library preparation used the immunoSEQ multiplex PCR assay. Entries here come from immuneACCESS through TCRdb and include only in-frame sequences with V and J called. Some clones fail to appear in such tables; in the studies checked, an unresolved V gene covers under half of the shortfall, and the cause of the remainder is unknown. This sample comprises 240,000 or so clones, around 86% of them detected only once. The ten top clones hold about 12% of the sample. The sequencing sample was made of peripheral blood. The receptors here all came from a man older than 75 with acute or convalescent COVID-19.

The chain couples TRBV19 to TRBJ2-3; the match to TRBD2 covers 7 bases. CDR1 LNHDA and CDR2 SQIVND come from the germline V gene (reference sequence). CDR3 length: 13 amino acids. This CDR3 reads CASGAGGPDTQYF. CDR3 nucleotide sequence: TGTGCGAGCGGGGCAGGCGGGCCAGATACGCAGTATTTT.

V usage is TRBV19 and J usage is TRBJ1-5; D is undetermined. The V end was cut by 6 bases, the J end by 2 bases, with 17 bases between. The CDR3 runs to 16 residues. Germline CDR1 LNHDA, CDR2 SQIVND (reference sequence). The DNA of the CDR3 is TGTGCCAGTAGATCAGGCCCCGTGAGTGGCAATCAGCCCCAGCATTTT. Protein product: CASRSGPVSGNQPQHF.

The chain employs TRBV6-2 or TRBV6-3 and TRBJ1-1, with 9 bases identical to TRBD1. There are 15 residues in the CDR3. CDR1 and CDR2 from the germline V gene are MNHEY and SVGEGT. Trimming at V came to 4 bases and at J to 4 bases, leaving 7 bases not matched to a gene. The CDR3 DNA reads TGTGCCAGCAGTTCCCAGACAGGGGGAGGCACTGAAGCTTTCTTT. It translates to CASSSQTGGGTEAFF.

This clone has a handful of counts. The V gene is TRBV11-2, the J gene TRBJ1-6, with D unclear. Germline V gives CDR1 SGHAT, CDR2 FQNNGV. There are 15 residues in the CDR3. V was cut by 5 bases and J by 0 bases, with 8 bases left in between. DNA for the CDR3: TGTGCCAGCAGCCCAAGTAGCTCCTATAATTCACCCCTCCACTTT. Translated, it gives CASSPSSSYNSPLHF.

The CDR3 coding sequence is TGTGCCAGCAGCCGAGGGACAGGTCCCTATGGCTACACCTTC. It specifies CASSRGTGPYGYTF. The V call is TRBV7-9, the J call TRBJ1-2, with 8 bases identical to TRBD1. CDR3 length: 14 amino acids. J lost 4 bases, V lost 5 bases, and 6 bases had no gene match. Looked up from germline, CDR1 is SEHNR and CDR2 is FQNEAQ (reference sequence).

The J gene is TRBJ2-6, the V gene TRBV27; D is unresolved. Between the trimmed V and J ends, which lost 6 bases and 0 bases, there was a span of 6 bases. This CDR3 has 14 amino acids. The germline CDR1 and CDR2 sequences are MNHEY and SMNVEV (reference sequence). The CDR3: CASRSLSGANVLTF. CDR3 coding DNA: TGTGCCAGCAGATCACTCTCTGGGGCCAACGTCCTGACTTTC.

This chain uses TRBV4-1 with TRBJ2-4; 7 bases align to TRBD2. There are 20 residues in the CDR3. Looked up from germline, CDR1 is MGHRA and CDR2 is YSYEKL. V lost 5 bases to trimming and J lost 0 bases; unmatched junction nucleotides: 19. CDR3 coding DNA: TGCGCCAGCAGCGCCGCTCCGGGGCTTTCTAGCGGCCTAGCCAAAAACATTCAGTACTTC. It yields the protein CASSAAPGLSSGLAKNIQYF.

The V call is TRBV7-9, the J call TRBJ2-3; D is ambiguous. The CDR3 extends over 14 amino acids. V was pared by 5 bases and J by 6 bases, with 15 bases between. CDR1 and CDR2 (germline): SEHNR, FQNEAQ (reference sequence). Here the CDR3 reads CASSPDSLVDTQYF. The CDR3, as DNA: TGTGCCAGCAGCCCCGACTCTCTTGTGGATACGCAGTATTTT.

This clone has a handful of counts. The rearrangement joins TRBV10-2 to TRBJ1-6; weak D call: TRBD1 (5 bases). The CDR3 contains 14 residues. Deletions cut 7 bases from V and 8 bases from J, with 15 bases between. CDR1 and CDR2 from the germline V gene are WSHSY and SAAADI. CDR3 coding DNA: TGCGCCAGCACCAAGGGGTTAGGCGATTCACCCCTCCACTTT. The encoded protein is CASTKGLGDSPLHF.

The rearrangement uses TRBV5-1 and TRBJ1-1; 8 bases are shared with TRBD1. J gave up 9 bases and V 0 bases, and 16 bases lay outside the gene matches. The V gene's germline CDR1 is SGHRS and CDR2 YFSETQ. This CDR3 has 17 residues. The CDR3 here is CASSLDFQGALLSKAFF. The CDR3 DNA reads as TGCGCCAGCAGCTTGGATTTTCAGGGGGCGCTTTTATCCAAAGCTTTCTTT.

The chain uses TRBV14 and TRBJ2-4; D may be TRBD2 (6 bases). The CDR3 totals 17 residues. Per the germline V gene, CDR1 is SGHDN and CDR2 is FVKESK. With 2 bases removed from V and 4 bases from J, the gap between germline ends came to 18 bases. CDR3 nucleotides: TGTGCCAGCAGCCAATATTCCGGGGGATCGTTTAAAAACATTCAGTACTTC. Residues: CASSQYSGGSFKNIQYF.

J is TRBJ1-1 and V is TRBV7-9; 9 bases agree with TRBD1. V shed 5 bases, J shed 3 bases, and the junction held 4 bases outside the gene matches. The CDR3 is 14 residues long. Per the germline V gene, CDR1 is SEHNR and CDR2 is FQNEAQ (reference sequence). The CDR3 protein is CASSRTGVDTEAFF. CDR3 DNA: TGTGCCAGCAGCCGGACAGGGGTTGACACTGAAGCTTTCTTT. The full variable domain, rest sourced from reference TRBV7-9 and TRBJ1-1, is DTGVSQNPRHKITKRGQNVTFRCDPISEHNRLYWYRQTLGQGPEFLTYFQNEAQLEKSRLLSDRFSAERPKGSFSTLEIQRTEQGDSAMYLCASSRTGVDTEAFFGQGTRLTVV.

The V and J genes are TRBV5-1 and TRBJ2-5; 14 bases map to TRBD2. The V gene end was trimmed by 3 bases and the J gene end by 3 bases; junction bases not matched to a gene: 1. The germline CDR1 and CDR2 sequences are SGHRS and YFSETQ. The CDR3 is 15 residues long. The DNA of the CDR3 is TGCGCCAGCAGCTGGGGACTAGCGGGGGAAGAGACCCAGTACTTC. Amino acids: CASSWGLAGEETQYF. Full variable domain (remainder filled in from reference TRBV5-1 and TRBJ2-5): KAGVTQTPRYLIKTRGQQVTLSCSPISGHRSVSWYQQTPGQGLQFLFEYFSETQRNKGNFPGRFSGRQFSNSRSEMNVSTLELGDSALYLCASSWGLAGEETQYFGPGTRLLVL.

The chain combines TRBV14 with TRBJ2-5; D is perhaps TRBD2 (6 bases). V dropped 5 bases and J dropped 0 bases, with 13 bases sitting between them. CDR3 size: 15 residues. CDR1 SGHDN and CDR2 FVKESK come from the germline V gene. CDR3 loop: CASSRVGRNQETQYF. CDR3 in DNA: TGTGCCAGCAGCAGAGTGGGGAGGAACCAAGAGACCCAGTACTTC.

The J gene is TRBJ1-1, the V gene TRBV6-6; 8 positions match TRBD1. Trimming at V came to 6 bases and at J to 7 bases, leaving 7 bases not matched to a gene. This CDR3 comprises 13 residues. CDR1 is MNHNY and CDR2 is SVGAGI in the germline V gene (reference sequence). The CDR3 DNA reads TGTGCCAGCAGGAGATTAGGGACAGGTGAAGCTTTCTTT. Translating gives CASRRLGTGEAFF.

The chain joins TRBV28 to TRBJ1-2, with unresolved D. Germline V lookup: CDR1 MDHEN, CDR2 SYDVKM. CDR3 length equals 13 residues. V dropped 2 bases and J dropped 9 bases, with 13 bases sitting between them. The CDR3 nucleotides are TGTGCCAGCAGTTTAGGGAGTGGCGGGCGCTACACCTTC. This sequence encodes CASSLGSGGRYTF.

The rearrangement uses TRBV10-3 and TRBJ1-1; perhaps TRBD1 as D (6 bases). The V gene's germline CDR1 is ENHRY and CDR2 SYGVKD. The CDR3 totals 15 residues. The V gene lost 0 bases and the J gene lost 6 bases, with 14 bases spanning the gap. CDR3 amino acids: CAISESISGAPEAFF. The CDR3 DNA sequence: TGTGCCATCAGTGAGTCGATATCAGGGGCCCCTGAAGCTTTCTTT.

V usage is TRBV19 and J usage is TRBJ2-5; TRBD1 is a possible D gene (7 bases). The germline CDR1 and CDR2 sequences are LNHDA and SQIVND (reference sequence). CDR3 length: 14 residues. Trimming took off 6 bases at V and 4 bases at J, with 15 bases between the two ends. CDR3 protein: CASSVRRGRETQYF. The DNA for the CDR3 is TGTGCCAGTAGCGTACGGAGGGGGCGAGAGACCCAGTACTTC.

This chain links TRBV19 with TRBJ1-5, with D tentatively TRBD1 (6 bases). The CDR3 covers 17 residues. The V gene's germline CDR1 is LNHDA and CDR2 SQIVND (reference sequence). V was clipped by 4 bases and J by 3 bases, with 19 bases between them. CDR3 in DNA: TGTGCCAGTAGTAACCGCGCGGGGGCGGCCCTCAATCAGCCCCAGCATTTT. Encoded protein: CASSNRAGAALNQPQHF.